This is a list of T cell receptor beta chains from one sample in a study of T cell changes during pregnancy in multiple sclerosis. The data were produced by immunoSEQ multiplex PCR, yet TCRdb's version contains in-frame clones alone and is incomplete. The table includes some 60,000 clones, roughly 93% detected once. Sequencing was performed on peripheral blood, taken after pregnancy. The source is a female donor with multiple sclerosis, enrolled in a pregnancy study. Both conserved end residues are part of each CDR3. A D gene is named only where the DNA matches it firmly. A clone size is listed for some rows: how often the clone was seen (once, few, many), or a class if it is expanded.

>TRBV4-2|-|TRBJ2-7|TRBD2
CASSQDLRLAGGRTSYEQYF
TGTGCCAGCAGCCAAGATCTGAGACTAGCGGGAGGCCGTACCTCCTACGAGCAGTACTTC
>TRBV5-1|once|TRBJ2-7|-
CASSLKERTVITYEQYF
TGCGCCAGCAGCTTAAAGGAGAGGACAGTGATAACCTACGAGCAGTACTTC
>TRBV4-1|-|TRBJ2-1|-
CASSQDRDNYNEQFF
TGCGCCAGCAGCCAAGATCGGGATAACTACAATGAGCAGTTCTTC
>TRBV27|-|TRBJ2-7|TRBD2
CASSPSSTGTTTYEQYF
TGTGCCAGCAGTCCCAGCTCAACCGGGACTACTACCTACGAGCAGTACTTC
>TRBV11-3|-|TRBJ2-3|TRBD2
CASSLDRASGRADTQYF
TGTGCCAGCAGCTTAGATCGGGCTAGCGGGAGAGCAGATACGCAGTATTTT
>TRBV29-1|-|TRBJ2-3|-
CSVDSPTQYF
TGCAGCGTCGACTCGCCGACGCAGTATTTT
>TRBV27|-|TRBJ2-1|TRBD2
CASSFTGGPEQFF
TGTGCCAGCAGTTTTACGGGAGGCCCTGAGCAGTTCTTC
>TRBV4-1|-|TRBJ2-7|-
CASSQATTYEQYF
TGCGCCAGCAGCCAAGCGACAACCTACGAGCAGTACTTC
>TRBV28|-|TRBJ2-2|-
CASIPGPSPGELFF
TGTGCCAGCATCCCTGGGCCCAGCCCCGGGGAGCTGTTTTTT
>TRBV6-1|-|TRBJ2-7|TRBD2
CASSERTSGVYEQYF
TGTGCCAGCAGTGAAAGGACTAGCGGGGTCTACGAGCAGTACTTC
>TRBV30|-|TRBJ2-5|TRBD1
CAWSVKPTGNQYF
TGTGCCTGGAGTGTTAAACCGACAGGGAACCAGTACTTC
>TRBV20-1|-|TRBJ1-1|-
CSAGANTEAFF
TGCAGTGCCGGAGCGAACACTGAAGCTTTCTTT
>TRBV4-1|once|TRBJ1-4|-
CASSPLDTGNEKLFF
TGCGCCAGCAGCCCTCTTGACACCGGCAATGAAAAACTGTTTTTT
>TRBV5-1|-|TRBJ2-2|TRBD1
CASSPIRQGAYPGELFF
TGCGCCAGCAGCCCCATCCGACAGGGGGCTTACCCCGGGGAGCTGTTTTTT
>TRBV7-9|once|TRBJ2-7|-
CASRPDSKNYEQYF
TGTGCCAGCAGGCCGGACTCGAAGAATTACGAGCAGTACTTC
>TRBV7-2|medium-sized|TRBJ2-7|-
CASSPKTGREQYF
TGTGCCAGCAGCCCCAAGACAGGGAGGGAGCAGTACTTC
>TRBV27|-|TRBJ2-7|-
CASSSPGFSYEQYF
TGTGCCAGCAGTTCACCAGGGTTCTCCTACGAGCAGTACTTC
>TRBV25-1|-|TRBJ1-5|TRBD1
CASSGDRGRRKSNQPQHF
TGTGCCAGCAGTGGGGACAGGGGGCGCCGAAAATCCAATCAGCCCCAGCATTTT
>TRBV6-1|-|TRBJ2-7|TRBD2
CASSEIGRTSSEQYF
TGTGCCAGCAGTGAAATAGGTCGGACTAGCAGCGAGCAGTACTTC
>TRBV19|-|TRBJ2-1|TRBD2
CASSRASGRSNEQFF
TGTGCCAGTAGTCGGGCTAGCGGGAGGTCCAATGAGCAGTTCTTC
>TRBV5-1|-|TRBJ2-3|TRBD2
CASSLKEREADTQYF
TGCGCCAGCAGCTTGAAGGAGCGGGAGGCAGATACGCAGTATTTT
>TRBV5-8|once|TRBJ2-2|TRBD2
CASSLGLAGAFGELFF
TGTGCCAGCAGCTTGGGACTAGCGGGAGCTTTCGGGGAGCTGTTTTTT
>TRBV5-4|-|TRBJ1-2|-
CASSRWGGFNYGYTF
TGTGCCAGCAGCCGTTGGGGGGGCTTTAACTATGGCTACACCTTC
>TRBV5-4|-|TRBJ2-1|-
CASSLAGGIGYNEQFF
TGTGCCAGCAGCTTGGCCGGCGGGATCGGGTACAATGAGCAGTTCTTC
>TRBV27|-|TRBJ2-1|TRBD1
CASRTGPYNEQFF
TGTGCCAGCAGGACAGGGCCTTACAATGAGCAGTTCTTC
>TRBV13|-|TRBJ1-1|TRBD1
CASSYSQGRAFF
TGTGCCAGCAGTTATTCACAGGGGAGAGCTTTCTTT
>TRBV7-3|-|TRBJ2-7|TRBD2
CASSPQAGNLYEQYF
TGTGCCAGCAGCCCACAAGCGGGGAACCTCTACGAGCAGTACTTC
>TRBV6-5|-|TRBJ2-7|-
CASSYRVEGSYEQYF
TGTGCCAGCAGTTACCGGGTGGAGGGGAGCTACGAGCAGTACTTC
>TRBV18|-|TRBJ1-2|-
CASSPPSRYGYTF
TGTGCCAGCTCACCACCGAGCCGCTATGGCTACACCTTC
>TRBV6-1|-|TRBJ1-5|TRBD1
CASSEGTGGHQPQHF
TGTGCCAGCAGTGAAGGGACAGGGGGCCATCAGCCCCAGCATTTT
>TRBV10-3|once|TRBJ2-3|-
CAISEAGLGDTQYF
TGTGCCATCAGTGAGGCAGGGTTGGGAGATACGCAGTATTTT
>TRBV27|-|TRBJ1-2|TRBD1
CASSLSWDRGRQLYGYTF
TGTGCCAGCAGTTTATCCTGGGACAGGGGCCGACAACTCTATGGCTACACCTTC
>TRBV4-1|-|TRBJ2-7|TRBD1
CASSQEGQSNYEQYF
TGCGCCAGCAGCCAAGAGGGACAGTCGAACTACGAGCAGTACTTC
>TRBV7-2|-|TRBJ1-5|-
CASSLGRAGNQPQHF
TGTGCCAGCAGCTTAGGCAGGGCTGGCAATCAGCCCCAGCATTTT
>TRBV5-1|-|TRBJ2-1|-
CASSSAALGRGYYNEQFF
TGCGCCAGCAGCTCCGCTGCCCTTGGCCGGGGTTACTACAATGAGCAGTTCTTC
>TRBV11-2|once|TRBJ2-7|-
CASSFTDFYEQYF
TGTGCCAGCAGCTTCACCGACTTCTACGAGCAGTACTTC
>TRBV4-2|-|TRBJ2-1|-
CASSQDPGRSSYNEQFF
TGTGCCAGCAGCCAAGATCCAGGCAGAAGCTCCTACAATGAGCAGTTCTTC
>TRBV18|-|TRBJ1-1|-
CASPRGENTEAFF
TGTGCCAGCCCCCGGGGGGAGAACACTGAAGCTTTCTTT
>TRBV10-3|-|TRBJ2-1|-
CAISYDYNEQFF
TGTGCCATCAGCTACGACTACAATGAGCAGTTCTTC
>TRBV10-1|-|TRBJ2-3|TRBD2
CAGRTSGRSVGSTDTQYF
TGCGCCGGCCGGACTAGCGGGAGATCTGTAGGTTCAACAGATACGCAGTATTTT
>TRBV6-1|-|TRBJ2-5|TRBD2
CASSELTSGQETQYF
TGTGCCAGCAGTGAATTGACTAGCGGACAAGAGACCCAGTACTTC
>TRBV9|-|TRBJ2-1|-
CASSVSGQNYNEQFF
TGTGCCAGCAGCGTCTCCGGACAGAACTACAATGAGCAGTTCTTC
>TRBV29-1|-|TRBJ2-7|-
CSVEEDGTDSPYEQYF
TGCAGCGTTGAAGAAGATGGAACGGACAGCCCCTACGAGCAGTACTTC
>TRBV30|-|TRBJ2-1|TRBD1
CAWSVGVGTGKVGEQFF
TGTGCCTGGAGTGTAGGGGTGGGGACAGGGAAGGTGGGTGAGCAGTTCTTC
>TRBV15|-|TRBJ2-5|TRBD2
CATSGGLAGAETQYF
TGTGCCACCAGCGGAGGACTAGCGGGAGCAGAGACCCAGTACTTC
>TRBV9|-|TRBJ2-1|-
CASSGSNYNEQFF
TGTGCCAGCAGCGGGAGCAACTACAATGAGCAGTTCTTC
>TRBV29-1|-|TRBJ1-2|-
CSVGVQGYGYTF
TGCAGCGTTGGAGTGCAGGGATACGGCTACACCTTC
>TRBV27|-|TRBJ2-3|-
CASSDTGMSTDTQYF
TGTGCCAGCAGTGACACAGGGATGAGCACAGATACGCAGTATTTT
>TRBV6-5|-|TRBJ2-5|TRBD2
CASSLLAGVQETQYF
TGTGCCAGCAGTTTACTAGCGGGAGTTCAGGAGACCCAGTACTTC
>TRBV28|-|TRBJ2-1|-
CASSLSLRMGLNNEQFF
TGTGCCAGCAGTTTATCTTTGAGAATGGGGCTAAACAATGAGCAGTTCTTC